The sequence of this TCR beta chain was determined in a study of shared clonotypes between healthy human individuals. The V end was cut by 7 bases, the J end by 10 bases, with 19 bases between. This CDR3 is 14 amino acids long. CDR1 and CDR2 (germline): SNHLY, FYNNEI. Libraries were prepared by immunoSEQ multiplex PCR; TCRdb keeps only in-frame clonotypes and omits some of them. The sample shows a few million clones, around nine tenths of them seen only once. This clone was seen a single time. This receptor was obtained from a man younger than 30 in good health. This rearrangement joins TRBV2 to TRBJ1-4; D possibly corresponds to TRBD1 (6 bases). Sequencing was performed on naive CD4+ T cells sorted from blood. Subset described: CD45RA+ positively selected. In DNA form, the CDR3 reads TGTGCCAGCAACATAGACAGGTACTCGGGAAAACTGTTTTTT. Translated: CASNIDRYSGKLFF.